These T cell receptor beta chains were read from a single sample in a study of blood T cells in healthy people across ages. In TCRdb, the 5' RACE reads were re-called with MiXCR into one record per CDR3 protein. The sample yields about 1.4 million distinct CDR3 sequences, roughly 60% seen once. The sequenced sample consisted of blood. These receptors originate from a man younger than 35 in good health. Each CDR3 is given with its conserved first and last residue. Each record gives: J gene, D gene, V gene, clone size, CDR3 length, CDR3 DNA, CDR3 protein. D genes are given only for firm matches. Some rows have no size entry. The others give once, few or many, or a class for an expanded clone.

J: TRBJ2-3
D: -
V: TRBV15
size: -
length: 14
DNA: TGTGCCACCAGCGGACGGGGAAGCACAGATACGCAGTATTTT
CDR3: CATSGRGSTDTQYF

J: TRBJ2-2
D: TRBD2
V: TRBV11-2
size: -
length: 15
DNA: TGTGCCAGCAGCTTCCCTAGCGGGAGCACCGGGGAGCTGTTTTTT
CDR3: CASSFPSGSTGELFF

J: TRBJ1-2
D: -
V: TRBV9
size: -
length: 15
DNA: TGTGCCAGCAGCTCCCGACAGGCCCGGGTATTTGGCTACACCTTC
CDR3: CASSSRQARVFGYTF

J: TRBJ2-7
D: TRBD1
V: TRBV2
size: -
length: 14
DNA: TGTGCCATGCGAACCGGGACAGGGATCTACGAGCAGTACTTC
CDR3: CAMRTGTGIYEQYF

J: TRBJ1-2
D: -
V: TRBV12-3/TRBV12-4
size: few
length: 15
DNA: TGTGCCAGCAGTTTCGGTTTCGCCTCGGACTATGGCTACACCTTC
CDR3: CASSFGFASDYGYTF

J: TRBJ2-5
D: TRBD2
V: TRBV6-5
size: few
length: 16
DNA: TGTGCCAGCAGTTCTCGGACTAGCGGGAGTCGAGAGACCCAGTACTTC
CDR3: CASSSRTSGSRETQYF

J: TRBJ2-1
D: -
V: TRBV4-2
size: few
length: 14
DNA: TGTGCCAGCAGCCAAGATAGTTCAGTGGGTGAGCAGTTCTTC
CDR3: CASSQDSSVGEQFF

J: TRBJ2-1
D: -
V: TRBV4-1
size: -
length: 14
DNA: TGCGCCAGCAGCCATAGGGCGGAACACAATGAGCAGTTCTTC
CDR3: CASSHRAEHNEQFF

J: TRBJ2-1
D: -
V: TRBV18
size: -
length: 14
DNA: TGTGCCAGCTCACCCCAGCGGGCTAACAATGAGCAGTTCTTC
CDR3: CASSPQRANNEQFF

J: TRBJ2-7
D: -
V: TRBV3-1
size: -
length: 13
DNA: TGTGCCAGCACCAAAAGACCCGGCTACGAGCAGTACTTC
CDR3: CASTKRPGYEQYF

J: TRBJ2-1
D: -
V: TRBV9
size: -
length: 15
DNA: TGTGCCAGCAGCCCTGGCGGGACTGAAAACAATGAGCAGTTCTTC
CDR3: CASSPGGTENNEQFF

J: TRBJ2-7
D: TRBD2
V: TRBV12-3/TRBV12-4
size: -
length: 16
DNA: TGTGCCAGCAGTCCTAACATCCCTAGCGGGAGCTACGAGCAGTACTTC
CDR3: CASSPNIPSGSYEQYF

J: TRBJ2-7
D: TRBD2
V: TRBV4-2
size: -
length: 15
DNA: TGTGCCAGCAGCCAAGTGGGCGGGGGGGCGAACGAGCAGTACTTC
CDR3: CASSQVGGGANEQYF

J: TRBJ1-1
D: -
V: TRBV2
size: -
length: 12
DNA: TGTGCCAGACCCTGGGGGAGCACTGAAGCTTTCTTT
CDR3: CARPWGSTEAFF

J: TRBJ1-1
D: -
V: TRBV4-3
size: -
length: 15
DNA: TGCGCCAGCAGCCAAGATTGGTCCCCGGGCACTGAAGCTTTCTTT
CDR3: CASSQDWSPGTEAFF

J: TRBJ1-3
D: -
V: TRBV7-8
size: -
length: 13
DNA: TGTGCCAGCAGCTTACTGGATGGAAACACCATATATTTT
CDR3: CASSLLDGNTIYF

J: TRBJ1-1
D: -
V: TRBV7-8
size: -
length: 14
DNA: TGTGCCAGCAGCTTAGTCGCCAGGACCACTGAAGCTTTCTTT
CDR3: CASSLVARTTEAFF

J: TRBJ2-7
D: -
V: TRBV29-1
size: few
length: 13
DNA: TGCAGCGTTGGGGCGGGAAGCCCCTACGAGCAGTACTTC
CDR3: CSVGAGSPYEQYF

J: TRBJ2-5
D: TRBD2
V: TRBV9
size: -
length: 15
DNA: TGTGCCAGCAGTGAACTAGCGGGAGGGCCGCGGGAGCAGTACTTC
CDR3: CASSELAGGPREQYF

J: TRBJ1-2
D: -
V: TRBV7-9
size: -
length: 16
DNA: TGTGCCAGCAGCCTTGGGGGGAGAGACAGCCTGGAGGGCTACACCTTC
CDR3: CASSLGGRDSLEGYTF

J: TRBJ1-6
D: -
V: TRBV7-8
size: -
length: 17
DNA: TGTGCCAGCCAGCTTACCCCCGTGGGAATCAATAATTCACCCCTCCACTTT
CDR3: CASQLTPVGINNSPLHF

J: TRBJ2-1
D: -
V: TRBV27
size: -
length: 13
DNA: TGTGCCAGCAGTTTGCTACAGGCCGGCGAGCAGTTCTTC
CDR3: CASSLLQAGEQFF

J: TRBJ2-1
D: -
V: TRBV4-1
size: -
length: 17
DNA: TGCGCCAGCAGCCCCGGTGGGAAGGGTAACTCCTACAATGAGCAGTTCTTC
CDR3: CASSPGGKGNSYNEQFF

J: TRBJ2-5
D: TRBD1
V: TRBV4-1
size: few
length: 15
DNA: TGCGCCAGCAGCCCTAAGCGGACAGGCCAAGAGACCCAGTACTTC
CDR3: CASSPKRTGQETQYF

J: TRBJ1-1
D: TRBD1
V: TRBV5-1
size: -
length: 15
DNA: TGCGCCAGCAGCCCAAACAGGGGCACGGGCACTGAAGCTTTCTTT
CDR3: CASSPNRGTGTEAFF

J: TRBJ2-3
D: -
V: TRBV7-2
size: -
length: 13
DNA: TGTGCCAGCAGACAGCTCAGGGTAAATACGCAGTATTTT
CDR3: CASRQLRVNTQYF

J: TRBJ1-2
D: -
V: TRBV4-2
size: -
length: 14
DNA: TGTGCCAGCAGCCCGACGGTTGCTAACTATGGCTACACCTTC
CDR3: CASSPTVANYGYTF

J: TRBJ1-2
D: TRBD1
V: TRBV4-1
size: few
length: 14
DNA: TGCGCCAGCAGACCTACGACAGGGGAGGAAAGCTACACCTTC
CDR3: CASRPTTGEESYTF

J: TRBJ2-7
D: -
V: TRBV29-1
size: -
length: 12
DNA: TGCAGCGTTATGAACGGCTCCTACGAGCAGTACTTC
CDR3: CSVMNGSYEQYF

J: TRBJ2-7
D: TRBD2
V: TRBV4-1
size: -
length: 17
DNA: TGCGTCAGCAGCCAGATCACACTAGCGGGGGGATCCTACGAGCAGTACTTC
CDR3: CVSSQITLAGGSYEQYF

J: TRBJ2-1
D: -
V: TRBV7-2
size: few
length: 14
DNA: TGTGCCAGCAGCTATAATACTGGAGGGAATGAGCAGTTCTTC
CDR3: CASSYNTGGNEQFF

J: TRBJ2-7
D: TRBD2
V: TRBV12-3/TRBV12-4
size: -
length: 16
DNA: TGTGCCAGCAGTTTAACCGGGACTAGGGGCTCCTACGGGCAGTACTTC
CDR3: CASSLTGTRGSYGQYF

J: TRBJ1-2
D: -
V: TRBV10-3
size: -
length: 13
DNA: TGTGCCATCAGCCTTCGGGAGACGGGTGGCTACACCTTC
CDR3: CAISLRETGGYTF

J: TRBJ2-1
D: -
V: TRBV2
size: -
length: 14
DNA: TGTGCCAGCAGCATAGAGGTCTTGGTTAGTGAGCAGTTCTTC
CDR3: CASSIEVLVSEQFF

J: TRBJ2-7
D: -
V: TRBV20-1
size: -
length: 13
DNA: TGCAGTGCTGATAGTGGGGATCTCTACGAGCAGTACTTC
CDR3: CSADSGDLYEQYF

J: TRBJ2-6
D: TRBD1
V: TRBV28
size: -
length: 18
DNA: TGTGCCAGCACTCAATCCGGGACAGGGGGGACTGGGGCCAACGTCCTGACTTTC
CDR3: CASTQSGTGGTGANVLTF

J: TRBJ1-1
D: -
V: TRBV4-1
size: -
length: 13
DNA: TGCGCCAGCAGCCCCCGAGCTGACACTGAAGCTTTCTTT
CDR3: CASSPRADTEAFF

J: TRBJ2-5
D: -
V: TRBV28
size: -
length: 15
DNA: TGTGCCAGCAAGTCTTCCAACGGGGTCTGGGAGACCCAGTACTTC
CDR3: CASKSSNGVWETQYF